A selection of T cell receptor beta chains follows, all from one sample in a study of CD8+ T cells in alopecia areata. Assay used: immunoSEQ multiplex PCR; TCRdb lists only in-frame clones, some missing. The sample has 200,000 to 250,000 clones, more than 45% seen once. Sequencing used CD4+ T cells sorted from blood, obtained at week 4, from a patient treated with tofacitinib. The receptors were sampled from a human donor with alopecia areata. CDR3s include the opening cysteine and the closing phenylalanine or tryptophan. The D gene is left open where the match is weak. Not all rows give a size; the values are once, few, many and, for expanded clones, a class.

CASSWSRGSTDTQYF,TGTGCCAGCAGCTGGAGTCGGGGGAGCACAGATACGCAGTATTTT,TRBJ2-3,TRBV7-9,.,once,15
CASSLVGGPNGELFF,TGCGCCAGCAGCTTGGTAGGGGGCCCAAATGGAGAGCTGTTTTTT,TRBJ2-2,TRBV5-1,TRBD1,.,15
CASSLGGTAYNEQFF,TGTGCCAGCAGCTTAGGGGGAACAGCATACAATGAGCAGTTCTTC,TRBJ2-1,TRBV7-2,.,.,15
CASSRRTQVQETQYF,TGTGCCAGCAGCAGAAGAACCCAGGTGCAAGAGACCCAGTACTTC,TRBJ2-5,TRBV5-6,.,few,15
CASEPGQNYGYTF,TGTGCCAGCGAACCGGGACAGAACTATGGCTACACCTTC,TRBJ1-2,TRBV6-1,TRBD1,.,13
CSVEDRRSSEAFF,TGCAGCGTTGAAGATCGACGGTCGTCTGAAGCTTTCTTT,TRBJ1-1,TRBV29-1,.,.,13
CSVEGRTGEKLFF,TGCAGCGTTGAAGGGCGGACGGGGGAAAAACTGTTTTTT,TRBJ1-4,TRBV29-1,.,.,13
CSADRGRNPNNEQFF,TGCAGCGCGGACAGGGGGCGGAATCCTAACAATGAGCAGTTCTTC,TRBJ2-1,TRBV29-1,TRBD1,.,15
CSVWTVGEQYF,TGCAGCGTGTGGACAGTAGGGGAGCAGTACTTC,TRBJ2-7,TRBV29-1,.,.,11
CAFRGGHEYGYTF,TGTGCCTTCCGGGGGGGACACGAGTATGGCTACACCTTC,TRBJ1-2,TRBV30,.,.,13
CASSYGAGVITDTQYF,TGCGCCAGCAGCTACGGAGCGGGGGTAATCACAGATACGCAGTATTTT,TRBJ2-3,TRBV4-3,TRBD2,.,16
CASSQELKGGLHF,TGCGCCAGCAGCCAAGAACTGAAGGGAGGCCTCCACTTT,TRBJ1-6,TRBV4-3,.,once,13
CASSDRPYRLYGYTF,TGTGCCAGCAGTGACCGGCCCTACAGACTCTATGGCTACACCTTC,TRBJ1-2,TRBV2,.,.,15
CASGSSGPGANVLTF,TGTGCTAGTGGTTCTAGCGGGCCTGGGGCCAACGTCCTGACTTTC,TRBJ2-6,TRBV12-5,TRBD2,.,15
CASSPRSGPGANVLTF,TGTGCCAGCAGCCCCCGATCCGGTCCTGGGGCCAACGTCCTGACTTTC,TRBJ2-6,TRBV25-1,.,.,16
CSVTGTIYNEQFF,TGCAGCGTTACCGGGACGATCTACAATGAGCAGTTCTTC,TRBJ2-1,TRBV29-1,.,.,13
CSVVPGGNTEAFF,TGCAGCGTTGTTCCGGGGGGGAACACTGAAGCTTTCTTT,TRBJ1-1,TRBV29-1,.,.,13
CSVVKEIGDDYGYTF,TGCAGCGTTGTGAAAGAAATAGGGGACGACTATGGCTACACCTTC,TRBJ1-2,TRBV29-1,.,.,15
CAWSHPPRGGETNEKLFF,TGTGCCTGGAGCCACCCGCCAAGGGGGGGCGAAACTAATGAAAAACTGTTTTTT,TRBJ1-4,TRBV30,.,.,18
CAWGAGELFF,TGTGCCTGGGGAGCCGGGGAGCTGTTTTTT,TRBJ2-2,TRBV30,.,.,10
CASSSPPGGARETQYF,TGTGCCAGCAGCTCACCCCCCGGGGGGGCCAGAGAGACCCAGTACTTC,TRBJ2-5,TRBV7-2,TRBD2,.,16
CASSVGGMVEQFF,TGTGCCAGTAGTGTCGGAGGGATGGTTGAGCAGTTCTTC,TRBJ2-1,TRBV19,.,few,13
CASSIRGGSGANVLTF,TGTGCCAGCAGCATCCGTGGGGGCTCTGGGGCCAACGTCCTGACTTTC,TRBJ2-6,TRBV5-4,.,.,16
CASSVTGSQGTEAFF,TGTGCCAGCAGCGTGACAGGGTCCCAAGGCACTGAAGCTTTCTTT,TRBJ1-1,TRBV9,TRBD1,.,15
CASSFGGTDTQYF,TGTGCCAGCAGCTTCGGGGGCACAGATACGCAGTATTTT,TRBJ2-3,TRBV7-2,.,.,13
CASSHRTSGGARGNEQFF,TGCGCCAGCAGCCACCGGACTAGCGGGGGGGCAAGGGGCAATGAGCAGTTCTTC,TRBJ2-1,TRBV5-1,TRBD2,once,18
CASSITGVETQYF,TGTGCCAGCAGTATTACAGGGGTAGAGACCCAGTACTTC,TRBJ2-5,TRBV2,TRBD1,.,13
CASRSTSLGEQYF,TGTGCCAGCAGGTCGACTAGCTTAGGCGAGCAGTACTTC,TRBJ2-7,TRBV6-5,TRBD2,once,13
CASSLGGQSNTEAFF,TGCGCCAGCAGCTTGGGGGGCCAGTCCAACACTGAAGCTTTCTTT,TRBJ1-1,TRBV5-1,.,.,15
CASSYDPNYGYTF,TGTGCCAGCAGTTACGACCCGAACTATGGCTACACCTTC,TRBJ1-2,TRBV6-6,.,.,13
CSVGGTGSDTQYF,TGCAGCGTTGGGGGAACGGGGTCAGATACGCAGTATTTT,TRBJ2-3,TRBV29-1,.,.,13
CASTWAASADTQYF,TGTGCCAGCACCTGGGCTGCTTCGGCAGATACGCAGTATTTT,TRBJ2-3,TRBV27,.,.,14
CATSKDRGRETQYF,TGTGCCACCAGCAAAGACAGGGGGCGAGAGACCCAGTACTTC,TRBJ2-5,TRBV15,TRBD1,once,14
CSVLPWPTDTQYF,TGCAGCGTTCTCCCGTGGCCCACAGATACGCAGTATTTT,TRBJ2-3,TRBV29-1,.,few,13
CASSARLSTDTQYF,TGTGCCAGCAGCGCACGGCTGAGCACAGATACGCAGTATTTT,TRBJ2-3,TRBV5-6,.,once,14
CASSLDNSPLHF,TGTGCCAGCAGCTTAGATAATTCACCCCTCCACTTT,TRBJ1-6,TRBV7-9,.,.,12
CASSPEIGSSSYNEQFF,TGTGCCAGCAGCCCGGAGATAGGCTCTAGCTCCTACAATGAGCAGTTCTTC,TRBJ2-1,TRBV7-3,.,.,17
CASSRRLAGGRADTQYF,TGTGCCAGCAGCCGCCGACTAGCGGGGGGTAGGGCAGATACGCAGTATTTT,TRBJ2-3,TRBV7-2,TRBD2,.,17
CASTLGLSRASTDTQYF,TGTGCCAGCACCCTTGGACTATCCCGTGCTAGCACAGATACGCAGTATTTT,TRBJ2-3,TRBV7-2,.,.,17
CASTNSNEQFF,TGTGCCAGCACAAACAGCAACGAGCAGTTCTTC,TRBJ2-1,TRBV11-2,.,few,11
CASNQQGVKNTEAFF,TGTGCCAGCAATCAGCAGGGGGTGAAGAACACTGAAGCTTTCTTT,TRBJ1-1,TRBV2,TRBD1,.,15
CSVTGTNNSPTIYGYTF,TGCAGCGTCACCGGGACAAACAACAGCCCAACTATCTATGGCTACACCTTC,TRBJ1-2,TRBV29-1,.,.,17
CASSPANHRVTEAFF,TGCGCCAGCAGTCCGGCTAATCACAGGGTCACTGAAGCTTTCTTT,TRBJ1-1,TRBV5-1,.,.,15
CAWSRGQSDGYTF,TGTGCCTGGAGTCGGGGGCAATCGGATGGCTACACCTTC,TRBJ1-2,TRBV30,.,.,13